One T cell receptor (beta chain) is described in this entry. Its antigen is unknown. Base qualities are not recorded, but no much larger clone differs from it by a single base. The CDR3 starts with the cysteine, ends with the phenylalanine, and has 15 residues. Solely the CDR3 DNA is kept, with 45 bases framed from the first base. The V and J ends are trimmed by 8 bases and 4 bases, leaving 23 bases between them. CDR1 and CDR2 are read off the germline V gene (reference sequence) as GTSNPN and SVGIG. The data belong to a study of control samples from healthy donors and cancer patients (TCRdb year 2020). The library came from the immunoSEQ multiplex PCR assay. TCRdb took this table from immuneACCESS and kept in-frame rearrangements with V and J called. Such tables lack part of the clones; where checked against another copy, unresolved V genes explain under half of the gap, and the rest is unexplained. Here the sample has approximately 140,000 clones; roughly 94% occur a single time. The ten biggest clones cover approximately 14% of the sample.

The origin of this receptor is a man aged 40-49 years in good health. The rearrangement joined TRBV30 to TRBJ1-2, with no reliable assignment of the D segment. The sequencing input was blood. The bases read TGTGCCGCAGGAACCCCCCTCGGTCGCAGCTATGGCTACACCTTC. Its translation reads: CAAGTPLGRSYGYTF.